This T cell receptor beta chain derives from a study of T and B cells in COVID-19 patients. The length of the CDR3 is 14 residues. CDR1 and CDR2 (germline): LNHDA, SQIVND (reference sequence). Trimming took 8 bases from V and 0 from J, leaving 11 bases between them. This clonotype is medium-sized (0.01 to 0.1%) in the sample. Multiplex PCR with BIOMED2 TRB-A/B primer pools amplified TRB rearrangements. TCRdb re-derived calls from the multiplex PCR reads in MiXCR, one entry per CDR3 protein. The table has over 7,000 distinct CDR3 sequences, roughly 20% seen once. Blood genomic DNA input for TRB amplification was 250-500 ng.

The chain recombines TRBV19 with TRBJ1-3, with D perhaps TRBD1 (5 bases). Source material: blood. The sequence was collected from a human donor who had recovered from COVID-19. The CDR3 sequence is CASWDVASGNTIYF. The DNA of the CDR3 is TGTGCCAGTTGGGACGTCGCCTCTGGAAACACCATATATTTT.